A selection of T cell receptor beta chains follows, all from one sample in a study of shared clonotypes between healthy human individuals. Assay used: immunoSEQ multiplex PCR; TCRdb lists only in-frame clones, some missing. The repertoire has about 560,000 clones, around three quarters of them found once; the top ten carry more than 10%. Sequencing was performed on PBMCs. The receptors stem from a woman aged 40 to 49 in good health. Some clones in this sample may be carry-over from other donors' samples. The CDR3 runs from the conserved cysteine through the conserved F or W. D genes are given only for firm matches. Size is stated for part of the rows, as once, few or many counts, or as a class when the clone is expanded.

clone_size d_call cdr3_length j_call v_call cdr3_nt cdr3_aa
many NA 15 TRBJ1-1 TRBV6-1 TGTGCCAGCAGTGACCAGAATCGACAGCCCCGGAGAGCTTTCTTT CASSDQNRQPRRAFF
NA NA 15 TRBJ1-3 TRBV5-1 TGCGCCAGCAGACCTGACGGGTTCTCTGGAAACACCATATATTTT CASRPDGFSGNTIYF
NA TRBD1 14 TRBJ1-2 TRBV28 TGTGCCAGCAGGGGGACAGGGCTCAACTATGGCTACACCTTC CASRGTGLNYGYTF
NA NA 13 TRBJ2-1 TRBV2 TGTGCCAGCAGTGAAAGTGGGGCCGTCGAGCAGTTCTTC CASSESGAVEQFF
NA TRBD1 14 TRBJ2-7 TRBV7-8 TGTGCCAGCAGCCAGGGACAGGGGGCAGGCGAGCAGTACTTC CASSQGQGAGEQYF
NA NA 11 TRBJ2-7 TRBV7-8 TGTGCCAGCAGCGCACAATACGAGCAGTACTTC CASSAQYEQYF
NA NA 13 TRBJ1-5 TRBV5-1 TGCGCCAGCAGCCCGGACGGCAATCAGCCCCAGCATTTT CASSPDGNQPQHF
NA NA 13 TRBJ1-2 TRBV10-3 TGTGCCATCAGTGAGTCGGCGGATTATGGCTACACCTTC CAISESADYGYTF
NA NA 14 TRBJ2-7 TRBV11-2 TGTGCCAGCAGCTTACAGGGGAGCTCCTACGAGCAGTACTTC CASSLQGSSYEQYF
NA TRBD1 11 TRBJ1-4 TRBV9 TGTGCCAGCAGCGGACAGGGGAAACTGTTTTTT CASSGQGKLFF
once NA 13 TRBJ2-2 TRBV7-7 TGTGCCAGCAGCCACGACAGAACCGGGGAGCTGTTTTTT CASSHDRTGELFF
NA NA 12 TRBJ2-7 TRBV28 TGTGCCAGCAGTTCCCTCATGTACGAGCAGTACTTC CASSSLMYEQYF
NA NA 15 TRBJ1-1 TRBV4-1 TGCGCCAGCAGCCATGCTATACAGTTGAACACTGAAGCTTTCTTT CASSHAIQLNTEAFF
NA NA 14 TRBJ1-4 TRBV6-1 TGTGCCAGCAGTGAAGTGGCGGGGGCTGAAAAACTGTTTTTT CASSEVAGAEKLFF
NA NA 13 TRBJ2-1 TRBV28 TGTGCCAGCAGATGGACAGCCTACAATGAGCAGTTCTTC CASRWTAYNEQFF
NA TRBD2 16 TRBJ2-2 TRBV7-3 TGTGCCAGCAGCTACACTAGCGGGGGTGGTACCGGGGAGCTGTTTTTT CASSYTSGGGTGELFF
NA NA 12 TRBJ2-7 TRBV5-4 TGTGCCAGCAGCCGACATGAAGGGGAGCAGTACTTC CASSRHEGEQYF
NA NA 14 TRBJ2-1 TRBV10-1 TGCGCCAGCAGTGAGTCGACGGGGAACAATGAGCAGTTCTTC CASSESTGNNEQFF
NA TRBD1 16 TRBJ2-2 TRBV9 TGTGCCAGCAGCCCTACCGGGACAGGGGGCTTCGGGGAGCTGTTTTTT CASSPTGTGGFGELFF
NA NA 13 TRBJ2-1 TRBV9 TGTGCCAGCAGCGTAGTTTCGGGGCATGAGCAGTTCTTC CASSVVSGHEQFF
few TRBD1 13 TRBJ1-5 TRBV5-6 TGTGCCAGCAGCCGGACAGGGTTGGAGCCCCAGCATTTT CASSRTGLEPQHF
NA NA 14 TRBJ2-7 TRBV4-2 TGTGCCAGCAGCCGGGGACTCCAGGGGTACGAGCAGTACTTC CASSRGLQGYEQYF
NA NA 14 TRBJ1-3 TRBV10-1 TGCGCCAGCAGTAAAGAGGTATCCGGAAACACCATATATTTT CASSKEVSGNTIYF
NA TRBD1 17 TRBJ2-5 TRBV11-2 TGTGCCAGCAGCTTCTTATGGACAGGGGGTATGGGAGAGACCCAGTACTTC CASSFLWTGGMGETQYF
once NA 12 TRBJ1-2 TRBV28 TGTGCCAGCAGTCTACAAGGCTATGGCTACACCTTC CASSLQGYGYTF
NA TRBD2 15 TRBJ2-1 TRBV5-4 TGTGCCAGCAGCCTGACTAGCGGGTGGGACAATGAGCAGTTCTTC CASSLTSGWDNEQFF
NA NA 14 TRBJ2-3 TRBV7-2 TGTGCCAGCAGCTTGGAGGGCCGCACAGATACGCAGTATTTT CASSLEGRTDTQYF
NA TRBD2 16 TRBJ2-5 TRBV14 TGTGCCAGCAGCCAAGATCGGCTAGCGGGAGTGGAGACCCAGTACTTC CASSQDRLAGVETQYF
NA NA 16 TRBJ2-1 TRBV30 TGTGCCTGGAGTGGGGGACTTTTAAGCTCCTACAATGAGCAGTTCTTC CAWSGGLLSSYNEQFF
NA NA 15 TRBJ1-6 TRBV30 TGTGCCTGGAGTGTACCGGCAGGGGCCAATTCACCCCTCCACTTT CAWSVPAGANSPLHF
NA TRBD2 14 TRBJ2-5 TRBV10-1 TGCGCCAGCAGGGTAGCGGGGGGTGGTGAGACCCAGTACTTC CASRVAGGGETQYF
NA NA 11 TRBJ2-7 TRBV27 TGTGCCAGCAGTTTACGACATGATGGGAACTTC CASSLRHDGNF